This TCR beta chain was identified during a study of identical twins. The junction had 7 bases not matched to a gene; V was cut back by 4 bases and J by 6 bases. The CDR3 runs 14 residues. Per germline, CDR1 SGHRS and CDR2 YFSETQ. TCRdb recomputed calls from the 5' RACE reads with MiXCR, one row per CDR3 protein. The data show 280,000 or so distinct CDR3 sequences, 6.5% to 9.5% seen once. This clonotype was seen more than once but under ten times. These data were likewise used in another study, on yellow fever vaccine responses in identical twins.

The sequenced sample was memory (CD45RO+) T cells sorted from blood. The sequence came from a woman aged 18-29 years in good health. This sequence joins TRBV5-1 and TRBJ2-1, with TRBD1 identical over 7 bases. CDR3 residues: CASSGWTGGNEQFF. In nucleotides, the CDR3 is TGCGCCAGCAGCGGCTGGACAGGCGGCAATGAGCAGTTCTTC. The complete variable domain, with remaining parts taken from reference TRBV5-1 and TRBJ2-1, reads KAGVTQTPRYLIKTRGQQVTLSCSPISGHRSVSWYQQTPGQGLQFLFEYFSETQRNKGNFPGRFSGRQFSNSRSEMNVSTLELGDSALYLCASSGWTGGNEQFFGPGTRLTVL.